Listed here are 21 T cell receptor beta chains from one sample, sequenced in a study of blood T cell repertoires in COVID-19. TCRdb keeps only in-frame clones here, not all; method: immunoSEQ multiplex PCR. This sample has approximately 140,000 clones, with over 65% found just once. Source material: peripheral blood. These receptors all stem from a man between 65 and 85 years old with acute or convalescent COVID-19.

V is TRBV7-9 and J is TRBJ1-1, with D possibly being TRBD1 (5 bases). Germline CDR1 reads SEHNR; CDR2 reads FQNEAQ (reference sequence). The V end lost 4 bases, the J end lost 2 bases, and 11 bases lay between the germline ends. The CDR3 length is 14 residues. CDR3 sequence: CASSYQRGNTEAFF. In DNA, the CDR3 is TGTGCCAGCAGCTATCAAAGGGGTAACACTGAAGCTTTCTTT.

V and J are TRBV5-8 and TRBJ2-5; D is unclear. Germline CDR1 reads SGHTS; CDR2 reads YDEGEE. V shed 2 bases and J shed 4 bases, with 18 bases lying between them. The CDR3 runs 16 residues. CDR3 bases: TGTGCCAGCAGCTTCACCTTTGGGCAAGTGGGAGAGACCCAGTACTTC. Translated: CASSFTFGQVGETQYF.

The chain links TRBV4-1 to TRBJ1-3, with 11 bases that match TRBD1. The CDR3 is 17 residues long. The germline V gene encodes CDR1 MGHRA and CDR2 YSYEKL. V lost 6 bases, J lost 1 base, and 8 bases stayed unmatched. Written as DNA, the CDR3 is TGCGCCAGCAGTGGCGAAGGGACAGGGGGATCTGGAAACACCATATATTTT. Its protein is CASSGEGTGGSGNTIYF.

This rearrangement joins TRBV2 to TRBJ1-6; 9 nucleotides match TRBD1. Germline CDR1 and CDR2: SNHLY and FYNNEI. Losses at the gene ends were 6 bases for V and 7 bases for J; bases not matched to a gene: 13. CDR3 length equals 17 residues. In DNA, the CDR3 is TGTGCCAGCAGGGGCGGACAGGGGACCGGACCGAATTCACCCCTCCACTTT. Its translation is CASRGGQGTGPNSPLHF.

The chain uses TRBV28 and TRBJ1-1, with a weak D call TRBD1 (6 bases). Germline V gives CDR1 MDHEN, CDR2 SYDVKM. The CDR3 spans 14 residues. The ends were cut back, 6 bases at V and 0 bases at J, with 11 bases in the middle. The chain's CDR3 is CASSPGQLNTEAFF. The CDR3 bases are TGTGCCAGCAGCCCTGGACAGCTGAACACTGAAGCTTTCTTT.

The chain recombines TRBV6-5 with TRBJ2-1, with 8 bases lining up with TRBD2. The CDR3 has 12 amino acids. From germline, CDR1 is MNHEY and CDR2 SVGAGI. Trimming cost V 7 bases and J 10 bases; bases outside gene matches: 6. This CDR3 reads CASTATSGEQFF. CDR3 nucleotide sequence: TGTGCCAGCACCGCTACTAGCGGCGAGCAGTTCTTC.

This chain uses TRBV6-5 with TRBJ1-4; no clear D. CDR1 is MNHEY, CDR2 SVGAGI, per germline. This CDR3 has 15 residues. Trimming removed 4 bases from V and 6 bases from J, with 15 bases in between. CDR3 nucleotide sequence: TGTGCCAGCAGTTTAGATCCTGGAGGGTATGAAAAACTGTTTTTT. Translating gives CASSLDPGGYEKLFF.

This clone is categorized as medium-sized. The chain recombines TRBV5-6 with TRBJ1-2; TRBD1 aligns across 8 bases. Germline CDR1 is SGHDT and CDR2 is YYEEEE. The length of the CDR3 is 17 residues. V shed 5 bases and J 4 bases; nucleotides not matched to a gene: 16. CDR3 loop: CASSWPPPTGARYGYTF. The CDR3 coding sequence is TGTGCCAGCAGTTGGCCCCCACCGACAGGGGCGCGCTATGGCTACACCTTC.

The chain is built from TRBV9 and TRBJ1-3, with TRBD1 identical over 12 bases. The CDR3 loop spans 19 amino acids. Per germline, CDR1 SGDLS and CDR2 YYNGEE. J was trimmed by 0 bases and V by 4 bases; bases with no gene match: 11. CDR3 DNA sequence: TGTGCCAGCAGCTCACCTCCGGGACAGGGGGCCGTCTCTGGAAACACCATATATTTT. It is translated as CASSSPPGQGAVSGNTIYF.

The chain employs TRBV28 and TRBJ2-1; D gene ambiguous. The CDR3 is 12 amino acids. Trimming took 1 base from V and 14 from J, leaving 12 bases between them. In germline, CDR1 is MDHEN, CDR2 SYDVKM. CDR3 in DNA: TGTGCCAGCAGTTTATTGAGGTCCTTCAAGTTCTTC. It is translated as CASSLLRSFKFF.

Only one count was recorded for this clone. J is TRBJ1-2 and V is TRBV7-9; D not resolved. CDR1 is SEHNR, CDR2 FQNEAQ, per germline (reference sequence). V gave up 5 bases and J gave up 8 bases, with 21 bases separating them. This CDR3 has 15 residues. CDR3 DNA: TGTGCCAGCAGCATTCCGGTTCGGCAGGCCACGGGCTACACCTTC. This encodes CASSIPVRQATGYTF.

The CDR3 DNA reads TGCGCCAGCAGCTGGGGAGGCAGGGACGCAGATACGCAGTATTTT. It yields the protein CASSWGGRDADTQYF. The gene calls are TRBV5-1 and TRBJ2-3; D may be TRBD2 (6 bases). Germline CDR1 SGHRS, CDR2 YFSETQ. Deletions cut 3 bases from V and 4 bases from J, with 15 bases between. The CDR3 is 15 residues long.

The gene calls are TRBV12-3 or TRBV12-4 and TRBJ2-7, with 7 bases aligning to TRBD1. The CDR3 is 12 residues long. The junction had 5 bases not matched to a gene; V was cut back by 7 bases and J by 5 bases. In nucleotides, the CDR3 is TGTGCCAGCACCTCCGACAGGGACGAGCAGTACTTC. Encoded protein: CASTSDRDEQYF.

This clone appeared a few times. This sequence joins TRBV7-9 and TRBJ2-7; 10 bases are a match to TRBD2. The CDR3 length is 14 residues. Germline CDR1 is SEHNR and CDR2 is FQNEAQ (reference sequence). Germline trimming cut 4 bases from V and 5 bases from J; bases unmatched to any gene: 5. CDR3 nucleotide sequence: TGTGCCAGCAGCTCTGGACTAGCGGTCGACGAGCAGTACTTC. Translation gives CASSSGLAVDEQYF.

This chain connects TRBV6-6 to TRBJ1-5; D is unclear. Trimming pared 5 bases from V and 4 bases from J, leaving 18 bases between. This CDR3 spans 16 amino acids. Per the germline V gene, CDR1 is MNHNY and CDR2 is SVGAGI (reference sequence). Here the CDR3 reads CASSPTKGGFNQPQHF. In DNA, the CDR3 is TGTGCCAGCAGTCCGACTAAAGGAGGCTTTAATCAGCCCCAGCATTTT.

V usage is TRBV6-4 and J usage is TRBJ2-2, with D possibly TRBD2 on 6 matching bases. In germline, CDR1 is MRHNA, CDR2 SNTAGT. V lost 4 bases, J lost 7 bases, and 13 bases lay in between. The CDR3 length is 14 residues. CDR3 sequence reads: CASSGGRSGGELFF. For the CDR3, the DNA is TGTGCCAGCAGTGGAGGGAGGTCTGGCGGGGAGCTGTTTTTT.

V gene TRBV28 combines with J gene TRBJ1-1, with D possibly being TRBD1 (5 bases). Germline V CDR1 and CDR2: MDHEN, SYDVKM. This CDR3 spans 13 amino acids. Deletions cut 6 bases from V and 7 bases from J, with 15 bases between. DNA for the CDR3: TGTGCCAGCAGATGGAGGGACGGGTATGAAGCTTTCTTT. This gives the protein CASRWRDGYEAFF.

The chain has TRBV7-9 and TRBJ1-6, with D tentatively TRBD1 (6 bases). From germline, CDR1 is SEHNR and CDR2 FQNEAQ (reference sequence). Trimming cost V 11 bases and J 7 bases, with 27 bases left between them. The CDR3 is 17 amino acids. CDR3 region: CAPHVRGQGHKNSPLHF. CDR3 sequence (DNA): TGTGCCCCCCACGTTCGCGGTCAGGGACACAAGAATTCACCCCTCCACTTT.

The chain joins TRBV27 to TRBJ2-7; D perhaps matches TRBD1 (5 bases). Trimming removed 4 bases at V and 4 bases at J, with 11 bases between. This CDR3 has 13 residues. Germline lookup yields CDR1 MNHEY and CDR2 SMNVEV (reference sequence). The CDR3 DNA follows: TGTGCCAGCAGTTCCAGGGTAGGGTACGAGCAGTACTTC. Translated: CASSSRVGYEQYF.

This clone was counted a single time. The chain combines TRBV10-3 with TRBJ2-7; 13 nucleotides align to TRBD2. Unmatched junction bases numbered 4, after V lost 6 bases and J lost 2 bases. The V gene's germline CDR1 is ENHRY and CDR2 SYGVKD. There are 15 residues in the CDR3. CDR3 DNA sequence: TGTGCCATCAGGGCCGGGACTAGCGGGACCTACGAGCAGTACTTC. Translation: CAIRAGTSGTYEQYF.

This chain joins TRBV25-1 and TRBJ2-7; perhaps TRBD1 as D (5 bases). V was shortened by 3 bases and J by 2 bases, with 8 bases between the two germline ends. CDR1 and CDR2 from the germline V gene are MGHDK and SYGVNS. CDR3 length: 13 amino acids. The CDR3 here is CASSDAGTYEQYF. In DNA form, the CDR3 reads TGTGCCAGCAGTGACGCAGGGACCTACGAGCAGTACTTC.